The rows below give T cell receptor beta chains drawn from one sample of a study of OX40 agonist ivuxolimab in advanced cancers. Using immunoSEQ multiplex PCR, the repertoire was profiled, and TCRdb retains in-frame clones only, with some absent. Of around 66,000 clones detected, about four fifths appear once; the ten largest clones hold less than 4.5%. The source material was CD4+ or CD8+ T cells sorted from blood, sampled in a trial of the OX40 agonist ivuxolimab. The receptors were sampled from an adult with an advanced solid tumor such as melanoma, head and neck, liver or kidney cancer. Each CDR3 is given with its conserved first and last residue. A D gene is named only where the DNA matches it firmly.

j_gene: TRBJ2-7
v_gene: TRBV6-1
d_gene: .
CDR3aa: CASSGLSEQYF
CDR3nt: TGTGCCAGCAGTGGCCTATCCGAGCAGTACTTC

j_gene: TRBJ2-7
v_gene: TRBV11-2
d_gene: .
CDR3aa: CASRDWTYEQYF
CDR3nt: TGTGCCAGCAGGGACTGGACCTACGAGCAGTACTTC

j_gene: TRBJ1-2
v_gene: TRBV7-2
d_gene: .
CDR3aa: CASSGQRAGLAYTF
CDR3nt: TGTGCCAGCAGCGGCCAGAGGGCAGGGTTGGCCTACACCTTC

j_gene: TRBJ2-3
v_gene: TRBV12-5
d_gene: .
CDR3aa: CASGSVIVDTDTQYF
CDR3nt: TGTGCTAGTGGTTCCGTAATCGTTGACACAGATACGCAGTATTTT

j_gene: TRBJ1-4
v_gene: TRBV4-1
d_gene: .
CDR3aa: CASSQDRSEKLFF
CDR3nt: TGCGCCAGCAGCCAAGATAGGTCGGAAAAACTGTTTTTT

j_gene: TRBJ1-1
v_gene: TRBV5-1
d_gene: .
CDR3aa: CASSPGLQNTEAFF
CDR3nt: TGCGCCAGCAGCCCGGGACTCCAGAACACTGAAGCTTTCTTT

j_gene: TRBJ2-4
v_gene: TRBV6-1
d_gene: .
CDR3aa: CASSEASTPSIYIQYF
CDR3nt: TGTGCCAGCAGTGAAGCATCTACCCCATCCATATACATTCAGTACTTC

j_gene: TRBJ1-2
v_gene: TRBV6-5
d_gene: .
CDR3aa: CASSADSGNYGYTF
CDR3nt: TGTGCCAGCAGCGCCGACAGCGGGAACTATGGCTACACCTTC

j_gene: TRBJ1-2
v_gene: TRBV29-1
d_gene: TRBD1
CDR3aa: CSVGGQGGSAAF
CDR3nt: TGCAGCGTTGGCGGACAGGGGGGCTCGGCTGCCTTC

j_gene: TRBJ2-4
v_gene: TRBV5-1
d_gene: .
CDR3aa: CASSFGSLGNIQYF
CDR3nt: TGCGCCAGCAGCTTCGGCAGTCTAGGCAACATTCAGTACTTC

j_gene: TRBJ2-4
v_gene: TRBV19
d_gene: TRBD1
CDR3aa: CASSKGQGGNIQYF
CDR3nt: TGTGCCAGTAGTAAAGGACAGGGGGGGAACATTCAGTACTTC

j_gene: TRBJ1-1
v_gene: TRBV9
d_gene: .
CDR3aa: CASSTGLYTEAFF
CDR3nt: TGTGCCAGCAGCACCGGACTGTACACTGAAGCTTTCTTT

j_gene: TRBJ2-6
v_gene: TRBV5-1
d_gene: TRBD1
CDR3aa: CASSSDRGWSGSGANVLTF
CDR3nt: TGCGCCAGCAGCTCGGACAGGGGGTGGTCTGGCTCTGGGGCCAACGTCCTGACTTTC

j_gene: TRBJ1-1
v_gene: TRBV11-3
d_gene: .
CDR3aa: CASSLGGLMNTEAFF
CDR3nt: TGTGCCAGCAGCTTAGGGGGCCTTATGAACACTGAAGCTTTCTTT

j_gene: TRBJ1-4
v_gene: TRBV6-5
d_gene: TRBD1
CDR3aa: CASKQGATNEKLFF
CDR3nt: TGTGCCAGCAAGCAGGGGGCAACTAATGAAAAACTGTTTTTT

j_gene: TRBJ1-1
v_gene: TRBV7-2
d_gene: .
CDR3aa: CASSTIRGDRNTEAFF
CDR3nt: TGTGCCAGCAGTACGATCCGAGGAGACAGGAACACTGAAGCTTTCTTT